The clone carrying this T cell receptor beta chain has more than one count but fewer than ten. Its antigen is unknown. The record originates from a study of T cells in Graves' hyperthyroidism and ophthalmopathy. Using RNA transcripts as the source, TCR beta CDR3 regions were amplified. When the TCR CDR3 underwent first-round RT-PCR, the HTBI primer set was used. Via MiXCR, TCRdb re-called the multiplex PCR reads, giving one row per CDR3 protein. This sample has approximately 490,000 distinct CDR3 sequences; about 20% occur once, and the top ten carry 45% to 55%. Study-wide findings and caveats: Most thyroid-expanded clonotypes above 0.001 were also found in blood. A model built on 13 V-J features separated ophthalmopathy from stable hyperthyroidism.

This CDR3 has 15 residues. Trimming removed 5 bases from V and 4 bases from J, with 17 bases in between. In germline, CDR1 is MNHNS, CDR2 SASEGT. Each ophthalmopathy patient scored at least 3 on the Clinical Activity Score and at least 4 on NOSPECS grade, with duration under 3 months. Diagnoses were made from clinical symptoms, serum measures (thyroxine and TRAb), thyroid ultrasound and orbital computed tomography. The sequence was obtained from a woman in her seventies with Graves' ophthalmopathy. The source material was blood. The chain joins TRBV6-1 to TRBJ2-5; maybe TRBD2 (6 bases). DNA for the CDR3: TGTGCCAGCAGTTACGCGGGATTCGAAGGAGAGACCCAGTACTTC. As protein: CASSYAGFEGETQYF.